This T cell receptor beta chain was captured in a study of identical twins. The V and J ends lost 2 bases and 4 bases, in that order; junction bases with no gene match: 15. CDR1 and CDR2 from the germline V gene are SGHAT and FQNNGV. This CDR3 has 19 residues. A universal primer site was added by template switching, and unique molecular identifiers were carried by the cDNA. TCRdb fed the 5' RACE reads into MiXCR, producing one record per CDR3 protein. The repertoire has under 450,000 distinct CDR3 sequences, approximately 17% of them found once; the top ten carry around 10%. Study findings and constraints: Carriage of fewer insertions was seen in abundant cord blood beta clonotypes, whereas memory repertoires showed none. Zero-insertion analyses might be partly confounded by invariant T cells like MAIT and iNKT.

Points on this clonotype: Its specificity is not known.

This rearrangement joins TRBV11-2 to TRBJ2-1, with 9 bases fitting TRBD2. The source of this sequence is a man aged 50 to 60 in good health. The source material was naive T cells sorted from blood. CDR3 protein: CASSLQWTSSGKEYNEQFF. In DNA, the CDR3 is TGTGCCAGCAGCTTACAATGGACGTCTAGCGGGAAAGAGTACAATGAGCAGTTCTTC.